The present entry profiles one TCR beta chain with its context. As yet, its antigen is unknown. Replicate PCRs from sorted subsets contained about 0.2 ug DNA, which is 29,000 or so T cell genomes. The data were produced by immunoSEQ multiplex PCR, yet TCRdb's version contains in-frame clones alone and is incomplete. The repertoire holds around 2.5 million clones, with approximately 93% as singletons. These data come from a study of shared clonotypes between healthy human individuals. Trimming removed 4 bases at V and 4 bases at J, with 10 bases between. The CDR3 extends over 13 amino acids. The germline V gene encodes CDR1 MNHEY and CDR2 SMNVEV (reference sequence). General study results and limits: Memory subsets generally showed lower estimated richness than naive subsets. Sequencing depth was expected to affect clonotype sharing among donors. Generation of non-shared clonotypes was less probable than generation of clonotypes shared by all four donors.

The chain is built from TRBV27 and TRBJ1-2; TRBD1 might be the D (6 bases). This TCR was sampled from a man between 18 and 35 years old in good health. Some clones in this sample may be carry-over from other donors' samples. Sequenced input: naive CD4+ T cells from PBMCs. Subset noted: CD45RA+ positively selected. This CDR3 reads CASSYRDGYGYTF. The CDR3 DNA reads TGTGCCAGCAGTTACAGGGACGGCTATGGCTACACCTTC.